This TCR beta chain came from a study of T cell responses to AZD1222 COVID-19 vaccine. Study observations and caveats: Repertoire sampling happened only post peak T cell response. Unmutated variant regions are reportedly the target of nearly half of TCRs that are spike-specific. Donor demographics were predominantly white British with a female majority; clonal diversity may be underestimated.

In regard to this clone: Its antigen is not identified.

Profiling relied on immunoSEQ multiplex PCR, and the TCRdb table lists in-frame clones only, not all of them. The repertoire includes about 120,000 clones, roughly 90% of them detected once, and more than 7.5% sits in the top ten. V was clipped by 1 base and J by 3 bases, with 6 bases between them. Germline CDR1 reads LGHDT; CDR2 reads YNNKEL (reference sequence). This CDR3 is built from 13 residues. The gene calls are TRBV3-1 (or the pseudogene TRBV3-2) and TRBJ1-2; the D gene is possibly TRBD1 (6 bases). This receptor was taken from an adult in good health. Material: peripheral blood, obtained on day 0 of AZD1222 vaccination. The DNA of the CDR3 is TGTGCCAGCAGCCAAGGGACAGACTATGGCTACACCTTC. This encodes CASSQGTDYGYTF.